This T cell receptor beta chain stems from a study of shared clonotypes between healthy human individuals. Findings of the study overall: Non-shared clonotypes had lower generation probabilities than those shared by all four donors.

Naive CD8 cells were CD45RO-negative, positively selected for CCR7, excluding terminally differentiated effector memory CD45RA+ cells. Nashville, Tennessee was home to all donors, each a Caucasian adult. Trimming pared 3 bases from V and 10 bases from J, leaving 15 bases between. Germline-derived CDR1 and CDR2 are SEHNR and FQNEAQ (reference sequence). This CDR3 region has 13 residues. The protocol was immunoSEQ multiplex PCR, while the TCRdb copy is restricted to in-frame clones and leaves out a portion. The sample shows under 2,000,000 clones, about 95% of them seen only once. Regarding this clone: No antigen is known for it.

The clonotype originates from a man aged 18 to 35 in good health. This chain uses TRBV7-9 with TRBJ1-2; TRBD1 is a possible D gene (6 bases). The sequenced material came from naive CD8+ T cells sorted from blood. In DNA form, the CDR3 reads TGTGCCAGCAGCTTGGGGGGCGCTAGGGTCTACACCTTC. It specifies CASSLGGARVYTF.